Shown below are 2 T cell receptor beta chains from a single sample sequenced in a study of blood T cell repertoires in COVID-19. Only in-frame clones appear in the TCRdb table, and some are missing; sequencing was by immunoSEQ multiplex PCR. The repertoire includes 95,000 to 150,000 clones, approximately 82% of them detected once, and 3.8% sits in the top ten. Input material: peripheral blood. These receptors all come from a woman aged 45 to 65 with acute or convalescent COVID-19.

V and J are TRBV6-5 and TRBJ2-7, with a possible D match to TRBD2 (9 bases). From germline, CDR1 is MNHEY and CDR2 SVGAGI. V shed 7 bases and J shed 3 bases, with 19 bases lying between them. The CDR3 consists of 15 residues. The DNA of the CDR3 is TGTGCCAGCACCCAGGGGGCGGGAGGGTACTACGAGCAGTACTTC. Its translation is CASTQGAGGYYEQYF.

The chain uses TRBV6-5 and TRBJ1-1; TRBD1 matches at 7 bases. The CDR3 consists of 14 residues. V trimming: 5 bases; J trimming: 6 bases; junction bases outside the gene matches: 9. Germline V gives CDR1 MNHEY, CDR2 SVGAGI. CDR3 nucleotides: TGTGCCAGCAGTCCAGGACAGGCAAGGGCTGAAGCTTTCTTT. Protein sequence: CASSPGQARAEAFF.